This entry describes one T cell receptor (beta chain). Antigen specificity is unknown. This specimen comes from a study of cytomegalovirus exposure and HLA in healthy donors. The PCR was carried out with 60 Vbeta primers and 13 Jbeta primers. The authors' processing: In a later analysis, the count reached some 83 million unique TCR beta chains, with approximately 11 million shared. Sequencing used immunoSEQ multiplex PCR; TCRdb keeps in-frame clones, though not all of them. V, J and clone size were drawn from that table, and D and trimming were deduced from the DNA. The sample yields 180,000 or so clones, roughly 8.7% seen once. The study's findings and limits: In a later analysis, a genetic analysis reported fewer productive-TCR N-insertions in an Asian-associated ancestry cluster than the cohort average. Near-uniform donor sequencing depth was presumed by presence/absence analyses.

The specimen was PBMCs. The clonotype was recovered from a woman between 25 and 40 years old in good health and CMV-seropositive.

DNA of the CDR3: TGTGCCAGCAGCGTAGAAGGGGCAGGGGAGACAGAGACCCAGTACTTC. Its protein product is CASSVEGAGETETQYF. V gene TRBV9 combines with J gene TRBJ2-5; D might be TRBD1 (6 bases). The CDR3 runs 16 residues. V was cut by 0 bases and J by 4 bases, with 16 bases left in between. Germline V lookup: CDR1 SGDLS, CDR2 YYNGEE.